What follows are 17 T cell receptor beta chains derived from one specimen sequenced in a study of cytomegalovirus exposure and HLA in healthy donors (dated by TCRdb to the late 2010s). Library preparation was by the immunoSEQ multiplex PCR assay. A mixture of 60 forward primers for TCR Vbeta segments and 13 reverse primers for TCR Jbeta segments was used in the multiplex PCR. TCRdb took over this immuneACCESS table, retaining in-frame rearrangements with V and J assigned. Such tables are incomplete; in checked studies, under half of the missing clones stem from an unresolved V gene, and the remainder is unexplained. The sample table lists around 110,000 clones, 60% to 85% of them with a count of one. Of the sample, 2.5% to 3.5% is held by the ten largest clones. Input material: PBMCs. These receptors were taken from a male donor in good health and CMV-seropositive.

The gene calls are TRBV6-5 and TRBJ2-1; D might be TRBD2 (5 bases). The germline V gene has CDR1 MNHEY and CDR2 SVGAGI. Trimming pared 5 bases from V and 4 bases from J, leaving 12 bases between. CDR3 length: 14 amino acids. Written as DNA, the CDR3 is TGTGCCAGCAGTCTACTAGTCGGTTACAATGAGCAGTTCTTC. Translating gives CASSLLVGYNEQFF.

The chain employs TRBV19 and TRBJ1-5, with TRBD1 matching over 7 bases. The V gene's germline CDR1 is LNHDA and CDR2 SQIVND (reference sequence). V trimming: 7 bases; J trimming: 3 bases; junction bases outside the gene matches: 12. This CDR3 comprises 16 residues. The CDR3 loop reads CASIPRGRIFNQPQHF. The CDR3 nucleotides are TGTGCCAGTATTCCCAGGGGGAGAATTTTCAATCAGCCCCAGCATTTT.

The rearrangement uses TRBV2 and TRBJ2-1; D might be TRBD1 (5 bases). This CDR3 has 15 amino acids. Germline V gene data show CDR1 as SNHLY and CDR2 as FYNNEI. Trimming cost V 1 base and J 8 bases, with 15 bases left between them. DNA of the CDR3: TGTGCCAGCAGTGAAGAGCCAGGGCGGTTCCATGAGCAGTTCTTC. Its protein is CASSEEPGRFHEQFF.

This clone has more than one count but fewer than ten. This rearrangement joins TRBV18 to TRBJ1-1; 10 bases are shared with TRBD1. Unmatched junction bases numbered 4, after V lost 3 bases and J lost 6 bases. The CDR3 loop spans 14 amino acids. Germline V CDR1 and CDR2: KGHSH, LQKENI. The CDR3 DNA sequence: TGTGCCAGCTCACCCGACAGGGGGCAGTCTGAAGCTTTCTTT. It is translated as CASSPDRGQSEAFF.

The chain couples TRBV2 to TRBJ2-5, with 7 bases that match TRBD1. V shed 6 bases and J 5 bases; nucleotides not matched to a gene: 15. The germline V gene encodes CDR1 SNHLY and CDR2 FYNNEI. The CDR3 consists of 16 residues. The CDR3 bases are TGTGCCAGCAGGGAGACAGGGAGAAGTTATTGGGAGACCCAGTACTTC. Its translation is CASRETGRSYWETQYF.

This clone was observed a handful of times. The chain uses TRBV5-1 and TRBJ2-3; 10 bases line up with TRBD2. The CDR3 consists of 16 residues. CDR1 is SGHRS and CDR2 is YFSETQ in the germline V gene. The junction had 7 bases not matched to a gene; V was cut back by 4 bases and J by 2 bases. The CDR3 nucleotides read TGCGCCAGCAGCACCGGGACTAGCGTTCTCACAGATACGCAGTATTTT. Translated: CASSTGTSVLTDTQYF.

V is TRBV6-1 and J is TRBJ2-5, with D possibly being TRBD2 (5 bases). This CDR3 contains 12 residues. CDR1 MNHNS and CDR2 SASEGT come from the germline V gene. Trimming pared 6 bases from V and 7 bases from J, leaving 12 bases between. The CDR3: CASSDRRGTQYF. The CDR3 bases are TGTGCCAGCAGCGATCGTCGGGGGACCCAGTACTTC.

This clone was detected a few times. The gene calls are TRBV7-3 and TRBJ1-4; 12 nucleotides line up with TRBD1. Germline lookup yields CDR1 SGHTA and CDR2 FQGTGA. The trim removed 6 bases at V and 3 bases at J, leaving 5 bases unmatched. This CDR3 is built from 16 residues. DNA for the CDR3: TGTGCCAGCAGTTCCGGGACAGGGGGCTCTAATGAAAAACTGTTTTTT. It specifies CASSSGTGGSNEKLFF.

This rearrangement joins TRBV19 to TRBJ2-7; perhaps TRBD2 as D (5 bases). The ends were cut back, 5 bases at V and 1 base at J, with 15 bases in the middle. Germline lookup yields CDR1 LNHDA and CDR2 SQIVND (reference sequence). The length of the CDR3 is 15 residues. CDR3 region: CASSSLAAGSYEQYF. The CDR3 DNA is TGTGCCAGTAGTTCGCTAGCCGCGGGTTCCTACGAGCAGTACTTC.

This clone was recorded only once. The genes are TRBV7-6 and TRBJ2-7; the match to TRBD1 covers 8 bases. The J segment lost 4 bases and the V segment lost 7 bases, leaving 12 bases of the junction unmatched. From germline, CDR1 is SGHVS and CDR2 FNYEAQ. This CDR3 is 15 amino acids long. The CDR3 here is CASTAGAGGIYEQYF. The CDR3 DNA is TGTGCCAGCACCGCCGGTGCAGGGGGCATATACGAGCAGTACTTC.

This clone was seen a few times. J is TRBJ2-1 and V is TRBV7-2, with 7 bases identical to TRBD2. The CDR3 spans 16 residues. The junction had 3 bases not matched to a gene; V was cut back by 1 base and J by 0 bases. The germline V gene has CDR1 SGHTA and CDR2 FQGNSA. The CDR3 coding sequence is TGTGCCAGCAGCTTAGTGGCGGGAGTCTCCTACAATGAGCAGTTCTTC. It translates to CASSLVAGVSYNEQFF.

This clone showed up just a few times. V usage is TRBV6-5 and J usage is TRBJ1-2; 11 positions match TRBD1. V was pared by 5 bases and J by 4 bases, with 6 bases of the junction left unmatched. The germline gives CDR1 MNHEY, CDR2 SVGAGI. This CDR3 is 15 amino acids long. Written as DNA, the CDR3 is TGTGCCAGCAGTCGCCCGGGACAGGGGGGCTATGGCTACACCTTC. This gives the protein CASSRPGQGGYGYTF.

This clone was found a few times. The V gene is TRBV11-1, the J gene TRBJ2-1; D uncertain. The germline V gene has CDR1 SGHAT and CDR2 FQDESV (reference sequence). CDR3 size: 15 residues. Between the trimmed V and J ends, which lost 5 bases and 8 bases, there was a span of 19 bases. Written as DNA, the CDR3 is TGTGCCAGCAGCCCCGAGCGTCTCGACCCCCATGAGCAGTTCTTC. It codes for CASSPERLDPHEQFF. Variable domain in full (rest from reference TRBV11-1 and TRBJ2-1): EAEVAQSPRYKITEKSQAVAFWCDPISGHATLYWYRQILGQGPELLVQFQDESVVDDSQLPKDRFSAERLKGVDSTLKIQPAELGDSAMYLCASSPERLDPHEQFFGPGTRLTVL.

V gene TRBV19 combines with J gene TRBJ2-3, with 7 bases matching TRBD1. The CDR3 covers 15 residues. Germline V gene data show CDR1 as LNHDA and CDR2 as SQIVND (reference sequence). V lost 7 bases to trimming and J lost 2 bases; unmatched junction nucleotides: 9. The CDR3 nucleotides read TGTGCCAGTAATACACGGGACAGCCTCACAGATACGCAGTATTTT. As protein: CASNTRDSLTDTQYF.

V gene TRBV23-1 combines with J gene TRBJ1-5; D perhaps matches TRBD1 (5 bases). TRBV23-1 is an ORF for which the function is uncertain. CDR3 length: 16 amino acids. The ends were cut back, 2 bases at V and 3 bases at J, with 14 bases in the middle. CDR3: CASSQKIDRFNQPQHF. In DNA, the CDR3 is TGCGCCAGCAGTCAAAAAATTGACAGATTCAATCAGCCCCAGCATTTT.

The CDR3 DNA follows: TGTGCCAGCAGCGATTTTGACAGAATGAACACTGAAGCTTTCTTT. Translating it yields CASSDFDRMNTEAFF. The rearrangement joins TRBV5-4 to TRBJ1-1, with a tentative D call TRBD1 (5 bases). Germline V gene data show CDR1 as SGHNT and CDR2 as YYREEE (reference sequence). V was trimmed by 4 bases and J by 0 bases, leaving 13 bases between them. The CDR3 totals 15 residues.

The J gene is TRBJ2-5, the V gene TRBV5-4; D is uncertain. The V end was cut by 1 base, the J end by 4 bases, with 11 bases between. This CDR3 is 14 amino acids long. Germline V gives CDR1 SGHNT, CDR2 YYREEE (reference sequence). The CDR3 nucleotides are TGTGCCAGCAGCTTGTCCCGACTTATAGAGACCCAGTACTTC. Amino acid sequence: CASSLSRLIETQYF. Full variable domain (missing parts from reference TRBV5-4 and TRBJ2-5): ETGVTQSPTHLIKTRGQQVTLRCSSQSGHNTVSWYQQALGQGPQFIFQYYREEENGRGNFPPRFSGLQFPNYSSELNVNALELDDSALYLCASSLSRLIETQYFGPGTRLLVL.